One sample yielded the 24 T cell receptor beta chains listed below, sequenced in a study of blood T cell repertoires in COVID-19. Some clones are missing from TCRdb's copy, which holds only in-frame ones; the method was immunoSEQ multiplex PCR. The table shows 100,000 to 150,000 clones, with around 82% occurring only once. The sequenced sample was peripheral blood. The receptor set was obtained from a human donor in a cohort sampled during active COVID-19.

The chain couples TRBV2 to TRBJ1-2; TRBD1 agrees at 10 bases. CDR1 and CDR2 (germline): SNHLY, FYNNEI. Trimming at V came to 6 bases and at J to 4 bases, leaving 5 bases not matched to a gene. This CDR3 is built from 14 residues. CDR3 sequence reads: CASRETGGRYGYTF. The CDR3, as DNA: TGTGCCAGCAGGGAGACAGGGGGCCGCTATGGCTACACCTTC.

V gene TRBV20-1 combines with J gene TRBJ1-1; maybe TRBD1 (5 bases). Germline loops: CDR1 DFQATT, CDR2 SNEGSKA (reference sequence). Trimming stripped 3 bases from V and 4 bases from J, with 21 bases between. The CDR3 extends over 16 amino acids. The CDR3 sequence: CSASKARGRGGTEAFF. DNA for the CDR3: TGCAGTGCTAGTAAGGCCCGGGGGAGAGGAGGCACTGAAGCTTTCTTT.

This CDR3 reads CASRDGQMSSYNSPLHF. CDR3 nucleotide sequence: TGTGCCAGCAGGGACGGACAGATGAGCTCCTATAATTCACCCCTCCACTTT. V gene TRBV5-4 combines with J gene TRBJ1-6; D perhaps matches TRBD1 (6 bases). V was trimmed by 5 bases and J by 0 bases, leaving 15 bases between them. The CDR3 sequence is 17 residues long. Per germline, CDR1 SGHNT and CDR2 YYREEE (reference sequence). Full variable domain (outside the CDR3, taken from reference TRBV5-4 and TRBJ1-6): ETGVTQSPTHLIKTRGQQVTLRCSSQSGHNTVSWYQQALGQGPQFIFQYYREEENGRGNFPPRFSGLQFPNYSSELNVNALELDDSALYLCASRDGQMSSYNSPLHFGNGTRLTVT.

The CDR3: CAIEGAGANVLTF. As DNA, the CDR3 is TGTGCCATCGAGGGGGCTGGGGCCAACGTCCTGACTTTC. The chain uses TRBV10-3 and TRBJ2-6; tentative D call: TRBD1 (6 bases). The V end lost 8 bases, the J end lost 2 bases, and 7 bases lay between the germline ends. The V gene's germline CDR1 is ENHRY and CDR2 SYGVKD. The CDR3 contains 13 residues.

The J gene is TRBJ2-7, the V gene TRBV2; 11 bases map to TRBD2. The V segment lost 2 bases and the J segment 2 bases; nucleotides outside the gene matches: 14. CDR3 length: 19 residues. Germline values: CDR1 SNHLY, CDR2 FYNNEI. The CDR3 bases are TGTGCCAGCAGTGAATTCCCGATAGCGGGGGGGCTAGGAACCTACGAGCAGTACTTC. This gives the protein CASSEFPIAGGLGTYEQYF.

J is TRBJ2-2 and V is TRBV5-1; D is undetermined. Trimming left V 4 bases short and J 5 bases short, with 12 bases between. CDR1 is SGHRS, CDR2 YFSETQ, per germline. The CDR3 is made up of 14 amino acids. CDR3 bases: TGCGCCAGCAGCCCCCTGGCAGGTACCGGGGAGCTGTTTTTT. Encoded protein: CASSPLAGTGELFF. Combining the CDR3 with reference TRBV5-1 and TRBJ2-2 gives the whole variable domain KAGVTQTPRYLIKTRGQQVTLSCSPISGHRSVSWYQQTPGQGLQFLFEYFSETQRNKGNFPGRFSGRQFSNSRSEMNVSTLELGDSALYLCASSPLAGTGELFFGEGSRLTVL.

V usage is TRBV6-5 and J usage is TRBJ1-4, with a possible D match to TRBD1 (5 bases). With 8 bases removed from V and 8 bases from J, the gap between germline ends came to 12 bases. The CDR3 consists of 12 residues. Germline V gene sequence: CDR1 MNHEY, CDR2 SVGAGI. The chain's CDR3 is CASSRAGEKLFF. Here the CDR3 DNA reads TGTGCCAGCTCCAGGGCGGGGGAAAAACTGTTTTTT.

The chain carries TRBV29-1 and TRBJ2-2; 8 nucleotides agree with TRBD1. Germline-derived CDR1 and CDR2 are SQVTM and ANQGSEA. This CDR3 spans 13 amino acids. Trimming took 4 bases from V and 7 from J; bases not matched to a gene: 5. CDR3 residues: CSVATGGFGELFF. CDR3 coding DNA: TGCAGCGTTGCTACAGGGGGGTTCGGGGAGCTGTTTTTT.

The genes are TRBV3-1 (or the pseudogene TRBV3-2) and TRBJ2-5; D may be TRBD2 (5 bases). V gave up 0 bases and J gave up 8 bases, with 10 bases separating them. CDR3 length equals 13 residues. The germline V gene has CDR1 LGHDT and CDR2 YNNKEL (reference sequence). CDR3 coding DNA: TGTGCCAGCAGCCAAGATGGCCGGGGTACCCAGTACTTC. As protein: CASSQDGRGTQYF.

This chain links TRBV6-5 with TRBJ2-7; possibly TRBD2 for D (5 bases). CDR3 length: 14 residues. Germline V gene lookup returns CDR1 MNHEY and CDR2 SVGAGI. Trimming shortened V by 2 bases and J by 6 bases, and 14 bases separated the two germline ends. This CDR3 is CASSYVRAEGEQYF. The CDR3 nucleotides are TGTGCCAGCAGTTACGTGAGGGCAGAAGGCGAGCAGTACTTC.

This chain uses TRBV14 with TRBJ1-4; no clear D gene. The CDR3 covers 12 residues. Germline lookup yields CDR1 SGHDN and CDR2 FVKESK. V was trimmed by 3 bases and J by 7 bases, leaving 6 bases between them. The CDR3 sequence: CASSHGGEKLFF. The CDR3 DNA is TGTGCCAGCAGCCATGGAGGTGAAAAACTGTTTTTT.

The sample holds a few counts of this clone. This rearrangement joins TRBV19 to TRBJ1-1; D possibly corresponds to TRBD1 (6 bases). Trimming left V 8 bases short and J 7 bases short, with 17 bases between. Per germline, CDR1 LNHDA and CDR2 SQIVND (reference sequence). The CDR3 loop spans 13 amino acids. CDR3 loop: CASRVGTPGEAFF. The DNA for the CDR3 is TGTGCCAGTCGGGTCGGGACACCCGGTGAAGCTTTCTTT.

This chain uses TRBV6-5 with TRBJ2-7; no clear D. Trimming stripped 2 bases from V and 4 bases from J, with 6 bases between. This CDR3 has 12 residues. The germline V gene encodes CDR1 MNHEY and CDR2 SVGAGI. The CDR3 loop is CASSYDGYEQYF. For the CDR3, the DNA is TGTGCCAGCAGTTACGACGGGTACGAGCAGTACTTC.

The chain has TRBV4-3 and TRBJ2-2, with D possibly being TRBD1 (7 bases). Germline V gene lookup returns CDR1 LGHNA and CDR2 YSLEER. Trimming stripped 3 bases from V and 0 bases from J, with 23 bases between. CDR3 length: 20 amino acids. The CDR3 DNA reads TGCGCCAGCAGCCACCTCTTAGGGGGGACAGACTCCGCGAACACCGGGGAGCTGTTTTTT. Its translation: CASSHLLGGTDSANTGELFF.

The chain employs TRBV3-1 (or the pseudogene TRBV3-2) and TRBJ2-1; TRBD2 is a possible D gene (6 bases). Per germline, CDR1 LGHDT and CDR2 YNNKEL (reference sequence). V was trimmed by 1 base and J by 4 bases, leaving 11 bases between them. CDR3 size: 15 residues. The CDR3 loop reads CASSQVGTQYNEQFF. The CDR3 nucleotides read TGTGCCAGCAGCCAAGTCGGGACTCAGTACAATGAGCAGTTCTTC.

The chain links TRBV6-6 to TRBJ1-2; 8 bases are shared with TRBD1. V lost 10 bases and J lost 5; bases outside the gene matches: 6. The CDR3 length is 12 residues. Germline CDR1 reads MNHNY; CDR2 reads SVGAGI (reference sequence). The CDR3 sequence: CAIAQGGYGYTF. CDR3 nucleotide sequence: TGTGCCATCGCACAGGGGGGATATGGCTACACCTTC.

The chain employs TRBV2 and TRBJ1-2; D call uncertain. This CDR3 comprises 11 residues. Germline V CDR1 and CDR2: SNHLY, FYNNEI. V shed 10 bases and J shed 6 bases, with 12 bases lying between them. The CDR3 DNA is TGTGCCATCTTTGGGAGGCATGGCTACACCTTC. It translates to CAIFGRHGYTF.

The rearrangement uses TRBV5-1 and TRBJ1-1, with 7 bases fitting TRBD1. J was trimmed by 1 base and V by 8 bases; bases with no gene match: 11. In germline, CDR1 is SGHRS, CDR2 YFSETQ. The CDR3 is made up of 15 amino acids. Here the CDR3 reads CASLTGDHRNTEAFF. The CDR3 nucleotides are TGCGCCAGTCTTACAGGGGATCACCGGAACACTGAAGCTTTCTTT. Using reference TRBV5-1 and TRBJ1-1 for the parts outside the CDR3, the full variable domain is KAGVTQTPRYLIKTRGQQVTLSCSPISGHRSVSWYQQTPGQGLQFLFEYFSETQRNKGNFPGRFSGRQFSNSRSEMNVSTLELGDSALYLCASLTGDHRNTEAFFGQGTRLTVV.

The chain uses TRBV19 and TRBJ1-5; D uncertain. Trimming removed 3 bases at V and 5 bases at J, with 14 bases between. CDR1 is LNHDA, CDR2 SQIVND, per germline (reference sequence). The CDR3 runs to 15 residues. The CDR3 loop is CASSMGRVGDQPQHF. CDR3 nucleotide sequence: TGTGCCAGTAGTATGGGGAGGGTTGGGGATCAGCCCCAGCATTTT.

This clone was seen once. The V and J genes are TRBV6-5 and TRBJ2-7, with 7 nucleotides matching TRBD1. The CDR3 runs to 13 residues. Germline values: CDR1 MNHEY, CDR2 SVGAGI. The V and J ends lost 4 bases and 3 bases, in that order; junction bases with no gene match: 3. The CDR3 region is CASSLGQDYEQYF. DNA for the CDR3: TGTGCCAGCAGTTTAGGACAGGACTACGAGCAGTACTTC.

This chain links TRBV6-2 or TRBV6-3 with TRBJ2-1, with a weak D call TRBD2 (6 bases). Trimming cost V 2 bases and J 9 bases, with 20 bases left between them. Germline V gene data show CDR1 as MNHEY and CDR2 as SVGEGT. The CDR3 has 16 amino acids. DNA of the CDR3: TGTGCCAGCAGTTACGGAGGGTCCGGCACGAACGGTGAGCAGTTCTTC. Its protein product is CASSYGGSGTNGEQFF.

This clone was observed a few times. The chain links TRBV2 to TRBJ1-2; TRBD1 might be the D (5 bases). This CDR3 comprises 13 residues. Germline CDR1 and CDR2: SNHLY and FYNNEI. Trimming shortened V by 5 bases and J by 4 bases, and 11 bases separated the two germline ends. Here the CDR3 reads CASSNDRTYGYTF. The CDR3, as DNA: TGTGCCAGCAGTAACGACAGAACCTATGGCTACACCTTC.

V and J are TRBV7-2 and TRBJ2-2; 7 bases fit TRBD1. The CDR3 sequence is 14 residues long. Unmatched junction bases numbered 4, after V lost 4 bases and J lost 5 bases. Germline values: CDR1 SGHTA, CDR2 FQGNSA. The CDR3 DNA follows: TGTGCCAGCAGCTCAGGGACAGTAACCGGGGAGCTGTTTTTT. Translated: CASSSGTVTGELFF.

The CDR3 region is CASSISYNYGYTF. The CDR3 bases are TGTGCCAGTAGTATAAGCTACAACTATGGCTACACCTTC. V and J are TRBV19 and TRBJ1-2; D is ambiguous. The CDR3 spans 13 residues. Germline CDR1 is LNHDA and CDR2 is SQIVND (reference sequence). V shed 2 bases and J shed 2 bases, with 6 bases lying between them.